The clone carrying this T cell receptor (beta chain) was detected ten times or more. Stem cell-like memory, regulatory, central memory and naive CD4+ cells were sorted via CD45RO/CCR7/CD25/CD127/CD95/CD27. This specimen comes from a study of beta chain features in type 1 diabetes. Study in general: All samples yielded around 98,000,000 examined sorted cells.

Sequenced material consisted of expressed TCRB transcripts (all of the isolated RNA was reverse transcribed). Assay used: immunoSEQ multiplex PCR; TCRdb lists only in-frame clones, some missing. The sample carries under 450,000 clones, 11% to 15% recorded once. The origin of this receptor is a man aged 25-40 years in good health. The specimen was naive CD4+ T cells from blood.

CDR3 region: CASKMETQYF. The DNA of the CDR3 is TGTGCCAGCAAGATGGAAACCCAGTACTTC. The chain carries TRBV2 and TRBJ2-5; D is undetermined. V was trimmed by 7 bases and J by 8 bases, leaving 8 bases between them. There are 10 residues in the CDR3. Germline lookup yields CDR1 SNHLY and CDR2 FYNNEI.